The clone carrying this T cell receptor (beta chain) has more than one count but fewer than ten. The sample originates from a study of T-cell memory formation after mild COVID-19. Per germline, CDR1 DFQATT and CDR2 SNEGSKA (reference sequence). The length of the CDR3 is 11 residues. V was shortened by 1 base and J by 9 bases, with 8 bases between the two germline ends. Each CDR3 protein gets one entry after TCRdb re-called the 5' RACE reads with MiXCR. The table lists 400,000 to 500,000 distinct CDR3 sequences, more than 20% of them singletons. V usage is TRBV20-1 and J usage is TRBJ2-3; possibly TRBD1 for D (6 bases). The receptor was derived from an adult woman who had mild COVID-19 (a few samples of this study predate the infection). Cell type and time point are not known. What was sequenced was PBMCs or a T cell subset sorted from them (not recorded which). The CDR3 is CSARAGETQYF. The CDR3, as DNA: TGCAGTGCTAGAGCAGGGGAGACGCAGTATTTT.